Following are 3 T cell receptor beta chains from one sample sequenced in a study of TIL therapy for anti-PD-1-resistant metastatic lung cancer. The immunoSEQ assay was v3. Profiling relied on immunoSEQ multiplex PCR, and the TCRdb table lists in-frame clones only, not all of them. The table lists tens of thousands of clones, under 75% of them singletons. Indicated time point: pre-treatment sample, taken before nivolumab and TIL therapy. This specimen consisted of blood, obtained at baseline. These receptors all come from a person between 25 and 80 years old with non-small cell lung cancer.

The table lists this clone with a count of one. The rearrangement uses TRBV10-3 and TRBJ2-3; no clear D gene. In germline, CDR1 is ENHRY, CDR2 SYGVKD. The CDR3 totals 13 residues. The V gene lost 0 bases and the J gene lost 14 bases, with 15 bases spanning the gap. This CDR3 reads CAISESDSPPWYF. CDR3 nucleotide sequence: TGTGCCATCAGTGAGTCGGATAGCCCCCCGTGGTATTTT.

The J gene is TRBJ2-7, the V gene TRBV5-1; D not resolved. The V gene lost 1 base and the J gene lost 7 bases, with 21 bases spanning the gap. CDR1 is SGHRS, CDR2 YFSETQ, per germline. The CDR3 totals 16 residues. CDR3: CASSLYHDTPLEEQYF. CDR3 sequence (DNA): TGCGCCAGCAGCTTGTACCATGATACCCCCCTCGAGGAGCAGTACTTC.

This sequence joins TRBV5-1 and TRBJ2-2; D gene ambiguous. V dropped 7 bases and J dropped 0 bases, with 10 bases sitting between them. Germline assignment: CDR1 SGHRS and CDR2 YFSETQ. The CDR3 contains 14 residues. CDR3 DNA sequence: TGCGCCAGCTCGGCGTTAACGAACACCGGGGAGCTGTTTTTT. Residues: CASSALTNTGELFF. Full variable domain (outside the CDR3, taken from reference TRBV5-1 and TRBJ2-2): KAGVTQTPRYLIKTRGQQVTLSCSPISGHRSVSWYQQTPGQGLQFLFEYFSETQRNKGNFPGRFSGRQFSNSRSEMNVSTLELGDSALYLCASSALTNTGELFFGEGSRLTVL.